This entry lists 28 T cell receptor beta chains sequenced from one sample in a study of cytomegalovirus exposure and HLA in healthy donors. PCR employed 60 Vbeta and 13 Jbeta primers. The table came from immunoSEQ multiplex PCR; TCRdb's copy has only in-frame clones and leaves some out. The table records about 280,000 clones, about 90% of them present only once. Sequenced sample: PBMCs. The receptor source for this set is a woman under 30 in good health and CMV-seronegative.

The CDR3 loop reads CASSSNFKSDSYEQYF. The CDR3 DNA sequence: TGTGCCAGCAGTTCAAACTTCAAGTCCGACTCCTACGAGCAGTACTTC. V usage is TRBV27 and J usage is TRBJ2-7; the D is unclear. This CDR3 spans 16 amino acids. V lost 4 bases, J lost 0 bases, and 16 bases lay in between. Germline assignment: CDR1 MNHEY and CDR2 SMNVEV (reference sequence).

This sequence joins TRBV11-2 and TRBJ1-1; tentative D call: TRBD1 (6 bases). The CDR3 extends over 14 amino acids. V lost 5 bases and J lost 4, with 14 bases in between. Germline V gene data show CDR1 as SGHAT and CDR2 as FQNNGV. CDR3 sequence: CASSHRTGSTEAFF. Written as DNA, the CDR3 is TGTGCCAGCAGCCACCGTACAGGGTCCACTGAAGCTTTCTTT. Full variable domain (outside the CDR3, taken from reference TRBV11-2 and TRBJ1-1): EAGVAQSPRYKIIEKRQSVAFWCNPISGHATLYWYQQILGQGPKLLIQFQNNGVVDDSQLPKDRFSAERLKGVDSTLKIQPAKLEDSAVYLCASSHRTGSTEAFFGQGTRLTVV.

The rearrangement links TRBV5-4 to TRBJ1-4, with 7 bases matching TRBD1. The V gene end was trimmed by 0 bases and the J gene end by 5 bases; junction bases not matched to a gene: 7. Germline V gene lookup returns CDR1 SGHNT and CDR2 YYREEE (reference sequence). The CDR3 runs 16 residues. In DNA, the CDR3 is TGTGCCAGCAGCTTGGCGGGGGACAGTACAAATGAAAAACTGTTTTTT. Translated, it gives CASSLAGDSTNEKLFF.

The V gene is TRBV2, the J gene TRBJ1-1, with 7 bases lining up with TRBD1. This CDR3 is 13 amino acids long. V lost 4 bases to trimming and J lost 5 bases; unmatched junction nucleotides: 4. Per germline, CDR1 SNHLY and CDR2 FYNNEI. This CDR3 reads CASSAEGATEAFF. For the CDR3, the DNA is TGTGCCAGCAGTGCTGAGGGGGCAACTGAAGCTTTCTTT. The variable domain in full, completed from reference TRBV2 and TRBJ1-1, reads EPEVTQTPSHQVTQMGQEVILRCVPISNHLYFYWYRQILGQKVEFLVSFYNNEISEKSEIFDDQFSVERPDGSNFTLKIRSTKLEDSAMYFCASSAEGATEAFFGQGTRLTVV.

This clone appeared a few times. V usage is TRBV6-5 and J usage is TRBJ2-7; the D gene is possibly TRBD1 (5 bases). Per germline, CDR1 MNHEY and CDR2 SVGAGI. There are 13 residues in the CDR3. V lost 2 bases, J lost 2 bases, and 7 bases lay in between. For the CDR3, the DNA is TGTGCCAGCAGTTACGGGGCCGCCTACGAGCAGTACTTC. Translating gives CASSYGAAYEQYF.

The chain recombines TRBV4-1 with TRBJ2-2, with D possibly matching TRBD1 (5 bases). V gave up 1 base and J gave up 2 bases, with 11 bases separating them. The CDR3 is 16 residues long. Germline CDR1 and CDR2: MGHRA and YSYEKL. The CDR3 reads CASSQVAGRNTGELFF. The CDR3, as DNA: TGCGCCAGCAGCCAAGTGGCAGGGCGAAACACCGGGGAGCTGTTTTTT.

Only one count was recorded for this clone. The CDR3 nucleotides read TGCGCCAGCGGGAGGCGGGGGGCAGAAAAGACAGATACGCAGTATTTT. This codes for CASGRRGAEKTDTQYF. The chain combines TRBV5-1 with TRBJ2-3, with 8 bases fitting TRBD2. Per the germline V gene, CDR1 is SGHRS and CDR2 is YFSETQ. V gave up 7 bases and J gave up 3 bases; unmatched junction bases: 13. This CDR3 spans 16 amino acids.

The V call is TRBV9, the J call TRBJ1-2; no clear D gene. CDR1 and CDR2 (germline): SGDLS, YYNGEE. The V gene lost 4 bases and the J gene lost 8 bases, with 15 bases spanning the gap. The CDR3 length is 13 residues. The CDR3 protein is CASSPGGSIGYTF. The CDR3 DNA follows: TGTGCCAGCAGCCCAGGTGGTTCTATAGGCTACACCTTC.

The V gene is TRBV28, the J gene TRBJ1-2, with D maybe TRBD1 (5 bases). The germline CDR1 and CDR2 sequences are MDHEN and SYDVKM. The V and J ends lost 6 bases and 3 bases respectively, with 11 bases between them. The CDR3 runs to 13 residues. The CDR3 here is CASRLIGDYGYTF. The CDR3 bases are TGTGCCAGCAGGTTAATAGGGGACTATGGCTACACCTTC.

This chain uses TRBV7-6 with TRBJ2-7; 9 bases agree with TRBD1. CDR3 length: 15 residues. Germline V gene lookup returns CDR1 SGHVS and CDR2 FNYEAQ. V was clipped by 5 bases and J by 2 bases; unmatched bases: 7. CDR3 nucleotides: TGTGCCAGCAGCCCGGACGGGACAGGGACCTACGAGCAGTACTTC. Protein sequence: CASSPDGTGTYEQYF.

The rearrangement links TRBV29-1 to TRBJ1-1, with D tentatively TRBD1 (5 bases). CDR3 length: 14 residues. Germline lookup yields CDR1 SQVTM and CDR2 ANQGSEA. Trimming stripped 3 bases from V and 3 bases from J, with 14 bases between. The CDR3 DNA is TGCAGCGTTGAGAATCCCGCAGGGCACACTGAAGCTTTCTTT. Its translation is CSVENPAGHTEAFF. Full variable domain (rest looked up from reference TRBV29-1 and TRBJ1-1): SAVISQKPSRDICQRGTSLTIQCQVDSQVTMMFWYRQQPGQSLTLIATANQGSEATYESGFVIDKFPISRPNLTFSTLTVSNMSPEDSSIYLCSVENPAGHTEAFFGQGTRLTVV.

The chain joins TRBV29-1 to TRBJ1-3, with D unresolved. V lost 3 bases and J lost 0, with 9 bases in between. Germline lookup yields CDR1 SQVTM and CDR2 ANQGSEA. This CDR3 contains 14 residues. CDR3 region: CSVERQHSGNTIYF. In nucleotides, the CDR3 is TGCAGCGTTGAGAGGCAGCACTCTGGAAACACCATATATTTT.

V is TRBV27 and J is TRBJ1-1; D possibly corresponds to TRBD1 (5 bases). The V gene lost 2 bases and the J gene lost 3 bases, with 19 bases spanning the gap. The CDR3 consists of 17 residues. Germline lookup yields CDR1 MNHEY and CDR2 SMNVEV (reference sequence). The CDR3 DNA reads TGTGCCAGCAGTTTAGATCTCCCTTCAGGGAGGTACACTGAAGCTTTCTTT. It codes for CASSLDLPSGRYTEAFF.

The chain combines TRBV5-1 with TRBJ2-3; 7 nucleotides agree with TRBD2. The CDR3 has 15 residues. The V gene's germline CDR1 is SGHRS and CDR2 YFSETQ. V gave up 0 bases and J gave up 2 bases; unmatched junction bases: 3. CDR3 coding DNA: TGCGCCAGCAGCTTGGGGGAGGGGCCCACAGATACGCAGTATTTT. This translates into CASSLGEGPTDTQYF.

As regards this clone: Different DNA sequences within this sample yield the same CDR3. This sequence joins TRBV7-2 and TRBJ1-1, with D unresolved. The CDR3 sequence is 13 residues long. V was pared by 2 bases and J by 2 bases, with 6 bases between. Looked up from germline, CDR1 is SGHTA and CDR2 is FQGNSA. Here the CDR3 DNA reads TGTGCCAGCAGCTTACAGGAAAACACTGAAGCTTTCTTT. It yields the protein CASSLQENTEAFF.

The DNA for the CDR3 is TGCGCCAGCAGCCAAGAGGGACTAGCCCCGGAGACCCAGTACTTC. Its translation is CASSQEGLAPETQYF. V gene TRBV4-1 combines with J gene TRBJ2-5, with TRBD2 matching over 9 bases. This CDR3 is built from 15 residues. Losses at the gene ends were 0 bases for V and 5 bases for J; bases not matched to a gene: 4. Germline assignment: CDR1 MGHRA and CDR2 YSYEKL.

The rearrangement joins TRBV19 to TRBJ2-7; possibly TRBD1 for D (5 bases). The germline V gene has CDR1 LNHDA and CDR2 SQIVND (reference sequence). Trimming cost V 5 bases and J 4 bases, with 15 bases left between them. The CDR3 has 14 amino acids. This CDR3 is CASSAAGSAYEQYF. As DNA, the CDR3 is TGTGCCAGTAGTGCAGCAGGGTCCGCTTACGAGCAGTACTTC.

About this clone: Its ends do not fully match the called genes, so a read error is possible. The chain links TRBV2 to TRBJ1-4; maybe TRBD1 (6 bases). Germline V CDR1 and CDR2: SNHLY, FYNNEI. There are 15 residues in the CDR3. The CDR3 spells CASSRTTGVNEKLFF. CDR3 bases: TGTGCCAGCAGTCGGACGACAGGAGTGAATGAGAAACTGTTTTTT.

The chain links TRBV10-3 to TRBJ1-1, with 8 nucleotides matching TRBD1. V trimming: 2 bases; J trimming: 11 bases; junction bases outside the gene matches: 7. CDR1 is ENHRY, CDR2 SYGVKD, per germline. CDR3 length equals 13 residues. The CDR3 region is CAISEPRQGRAFF. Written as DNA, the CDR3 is TGTGCCATCAGTGAGCCCAGACAGGGGCGGGCTTTCTTT.

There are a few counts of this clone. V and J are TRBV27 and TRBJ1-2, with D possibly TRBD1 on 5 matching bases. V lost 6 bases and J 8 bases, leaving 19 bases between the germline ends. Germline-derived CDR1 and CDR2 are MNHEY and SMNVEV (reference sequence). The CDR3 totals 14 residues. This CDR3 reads CASSSTGLPGGYTF. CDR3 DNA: TGTGCCAGCAGCTCTACGGGACTTCCGGGAGGCTACACCTTC.

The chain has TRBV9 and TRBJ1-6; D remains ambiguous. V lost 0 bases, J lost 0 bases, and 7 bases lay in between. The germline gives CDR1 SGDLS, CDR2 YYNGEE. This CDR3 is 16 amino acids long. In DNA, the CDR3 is TGTGCCAGCAGCGTAGGGAGGGACTCCTATAATTCACCCCTCCACTTT. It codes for CASSVGRDSYNSPLHF.

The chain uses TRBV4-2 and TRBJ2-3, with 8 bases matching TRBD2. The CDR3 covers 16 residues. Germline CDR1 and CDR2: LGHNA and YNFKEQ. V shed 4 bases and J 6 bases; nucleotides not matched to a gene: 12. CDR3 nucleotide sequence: TGTGCCAGCAGCCCAAACCTCGGGGGGGCAATGGATACGCAGTATTTT. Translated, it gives CASSPNLGGAMDTQYF.

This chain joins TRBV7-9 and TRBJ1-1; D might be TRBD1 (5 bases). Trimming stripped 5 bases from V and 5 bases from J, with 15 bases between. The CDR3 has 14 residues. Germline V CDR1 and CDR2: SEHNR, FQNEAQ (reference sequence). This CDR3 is CASSLMGGKTEAFF. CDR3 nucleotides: TGTGCCAGCAGCCTCATGGGGGGGAAGACTGAAGCTTTCTTT.

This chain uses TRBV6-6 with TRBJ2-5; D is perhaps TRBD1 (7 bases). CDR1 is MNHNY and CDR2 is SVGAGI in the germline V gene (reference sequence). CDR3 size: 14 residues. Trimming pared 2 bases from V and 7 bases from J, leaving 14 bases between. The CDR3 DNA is TGTGCCAGCAGTTACGTCACAGGGGAGGTGACCCAGTACTTC. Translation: CASSYVTGEVTQYF.

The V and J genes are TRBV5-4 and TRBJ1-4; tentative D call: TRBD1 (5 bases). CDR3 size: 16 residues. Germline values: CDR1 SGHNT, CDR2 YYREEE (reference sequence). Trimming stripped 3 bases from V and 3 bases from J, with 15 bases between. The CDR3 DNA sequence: TGTGCCAGCAGCTCGGGACTCCTCCGGGCTAATGAAAAACTGTTTTTT. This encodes CASSSGLLRANEKLFF.

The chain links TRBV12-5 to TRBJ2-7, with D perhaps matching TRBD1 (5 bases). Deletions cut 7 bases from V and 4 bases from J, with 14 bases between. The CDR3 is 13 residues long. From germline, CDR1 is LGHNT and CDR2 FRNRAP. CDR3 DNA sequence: TGTGCTAGTGATGAGAGACAGAGATACGAGCAGTACTTC. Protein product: CASDERQRYEQYF.

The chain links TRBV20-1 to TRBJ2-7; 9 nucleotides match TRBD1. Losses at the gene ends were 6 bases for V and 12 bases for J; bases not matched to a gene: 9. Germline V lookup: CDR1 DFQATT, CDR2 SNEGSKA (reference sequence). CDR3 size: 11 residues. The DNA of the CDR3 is TGCAGTGCCCAACAGACAGGGGGTCGGTACTTC. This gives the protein CSAQQTGGRYF.

CDR3 DNA sequence: TGCGCCAGCAGTCAACCCCACCCTGACAGGGGAGAGGATGATACGCAGTATTTT. Its translation: CASSQPHPDRGEDDTQYF. This sequence joins TRBV23-1 and TRBJ2-3; TRBD1 matches 8 bases. TRBV23-1 counts as an open reading frame of uncertain function. This CDR3 is 18 amino acids long. Trimming took 2 bases from V and 6 from J; bases not matched to a gene: 16.